What follows is one T cell receptor (beta chain) and its context. This sample is drawn from a study of blood T cell repertoires in COVID-19. Study-wide context: The samples span acute and convalescent COVID-19 from the United States, Italy and Spain.

TCRdb's copy holds only in-frame clones and misses some; the assay was immunoSEQ multiplex PCR. The repertoire includes 70,000 to 80,000 clones, 86% of them detected once, and about an eighth sits in the top ten. Trimming cost V 3 bases and J 0 bases, with 15 bases left between them. The CDR3 has 16 residues. Germline CDR1 is SGHRS and CDR2 is YFSETQ. This chain links TRBV5-1 with TRBJ1-2, with D uncertain. The sequence came from a woman aged 60-75 years with acute or convalescent COVID-19. Sequencing used peripheral blood. Here the CDR3 reads CASSSSPMPTNYGYTF. In nucleotides, the CDR3 is TGCGCCAGCAGCTCCTCCCCAATGCCTACTAACTATGGCTACACCTTC.